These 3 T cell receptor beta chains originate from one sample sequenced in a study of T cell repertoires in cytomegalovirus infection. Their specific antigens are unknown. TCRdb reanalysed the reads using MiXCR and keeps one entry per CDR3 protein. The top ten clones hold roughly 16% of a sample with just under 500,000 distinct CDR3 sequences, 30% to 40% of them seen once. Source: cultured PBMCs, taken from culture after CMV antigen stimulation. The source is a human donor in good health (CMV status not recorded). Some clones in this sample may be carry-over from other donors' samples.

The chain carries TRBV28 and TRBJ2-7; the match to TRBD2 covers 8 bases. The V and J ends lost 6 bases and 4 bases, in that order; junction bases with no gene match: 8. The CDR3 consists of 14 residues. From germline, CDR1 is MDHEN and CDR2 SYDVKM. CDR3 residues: CASSLNGGVYEQYF. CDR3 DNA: TGTGCCAGCAGCCTAAACGGGGGGGTGTACGAGCAGTACTTC.

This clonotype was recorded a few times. In DNA, the CDR3 is TGTGCCAGCACCAAATGGGGCCAGATGAACACTGAAGCTTTCTTT. This sequence encodes CASTKWGQMNTEAFF. The gene calls are TRBV6-6 and TRBJ1-1; a possible D gene is TRBD1 (5 bases). The V end was cut by 7 bases, the J end by 0 bases, with 15 bases between. Germline V gene sequence: CDR1 MNHNY, CDR2 SVGAGI (reference sequence). The CDR3 runs to 15 residues.

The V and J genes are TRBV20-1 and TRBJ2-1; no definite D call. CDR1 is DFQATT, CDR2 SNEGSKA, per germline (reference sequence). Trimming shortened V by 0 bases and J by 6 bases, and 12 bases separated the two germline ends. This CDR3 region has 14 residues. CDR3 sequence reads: CSARDPRRTNEQFF. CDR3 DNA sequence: TGCAGTGCTAGAGATCCCCGGAGAACCAATGAGCAGTTCTTC.